This passage covers 2 T cell receptor beta chains from one sample sequenced in a study of cytomegalovirus exposure and HLA in healthy donors. Vbeta (60) and Jbeta (13) primers were used in the PCR. Measured with immunoSEQ multiplex PCR; TCRdb has only the in-frame clones, and not every one. The sample records around 130,000 clones, roughly 71% being singletons. The sample was PBMCs. These receptors were taken from a woman aged 40 to 49 in good health and CMV-seropositive.

The chain joins TRBV7-2 to TRBJ2-1; maybe TRBD1 (6 bases). CDR1 and CDR2 (germline): SGHTA, FQGNSA. CDR3 length: 14 residues. Trimming took 2 bases from V and 7 from J, leaving 12 bases between them. In DNA form, the CDR3 reads TGTGCCAGCAGCTTATGGGCAGGGGCGAATGAGCAGTTCTTC. Its protein is CASSLWAGANEQFF. Looking up the rest from reference TRBV7-2 and TRBJ2-1 gives the full variable domain: GAGVSQSPSNKVTEKGKDVELRCDPISGHTALYWYRQSLGQGLEFLIYFQGNSAPDKSGLPSDRFSAERTGGSVSTLTIQRTQQEDSAVYLCASSLWAGANEQFFGPGTRLTVL.

The chain combines TRBV4-1 with TRBJ2-3; the match to TRBD2 covers 8 bases. V was clipped by 1 base and J by 5 bases; unmatched bases: 5. The CDR3 runs to 15 residues. CDR1 MGHRA and CDR2 YSYEKL come from the germline V gene. The CDR3 DNA follows: TGCGCCAGCAGCCAAGGACTAGCGAGAGGAGATACGCAGTATTTT. Its translation is CASSQGLARGDTQYF.